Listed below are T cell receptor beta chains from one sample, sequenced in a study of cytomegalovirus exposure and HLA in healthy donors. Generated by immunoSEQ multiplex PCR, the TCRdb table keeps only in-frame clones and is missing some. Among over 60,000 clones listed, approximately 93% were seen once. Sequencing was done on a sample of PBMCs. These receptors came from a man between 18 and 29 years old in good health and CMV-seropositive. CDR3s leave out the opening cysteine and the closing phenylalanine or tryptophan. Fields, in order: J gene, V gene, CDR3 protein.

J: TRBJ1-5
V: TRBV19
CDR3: ASSTRQLGSNQPQH

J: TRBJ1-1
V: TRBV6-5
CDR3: ASSYGAGAF

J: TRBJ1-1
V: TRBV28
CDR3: ASSRSSNTEAF

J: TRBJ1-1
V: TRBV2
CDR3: ASSQGAGTEAF

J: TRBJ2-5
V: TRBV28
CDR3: ASSFGGTGLKETQY

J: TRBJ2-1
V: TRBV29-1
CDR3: SVFLRLAREQF

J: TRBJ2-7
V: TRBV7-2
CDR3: ASSLEPGLAKEQY

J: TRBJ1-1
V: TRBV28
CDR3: ASRIGQENTEAF

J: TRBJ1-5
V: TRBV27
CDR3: ASSNERWWRNQPQH

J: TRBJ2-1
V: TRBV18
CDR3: ASSPLAGDLDNEQF

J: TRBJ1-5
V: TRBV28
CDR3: ASSFWMQTGVRQPQH

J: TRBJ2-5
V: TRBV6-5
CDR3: ASRPRGAETQY

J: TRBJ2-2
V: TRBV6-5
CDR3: ASSSGTGSPGELF

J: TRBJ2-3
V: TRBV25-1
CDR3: ASSDPGQGKTDTQY

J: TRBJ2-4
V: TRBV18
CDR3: ASSPGQGNIQY

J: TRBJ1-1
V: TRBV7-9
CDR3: ASSFTQGNTEAF

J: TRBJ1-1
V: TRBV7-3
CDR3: ASSLLRDTEAF